The 21 T cell receptor beta chains given below trace back to one sample, sequenced in a study of shared clonotypes between healthy human individuals. The table came from immunoSEQ multiplex PCR; TCRdb's copy has only in-frame clones and leaves some out. The data show around 2.5 million clones, over 85% seen once. The sequenced material came from naive CD4+ T cells from PBMCs. Indicated subset: CD45RA+ positively selected. These receptors were collected from a man in his late teens or twenties in good health. Some clones in this sample may be carry-over from other donors' samples.

This clone was observed once. This chain links TRBV5-5 with TRBJ2-1; 9 nucleotides agree with TRBD2. CDR3 length: 18 residues. Trimming removed 4 bases from V and 0 bases from J; junction bases left unmatched: 11. Germline CDR1 and CDR2: SGHKS and YYEKEE (reference sequence). Here the CDR3 DNA reads TGTGCCAGCAGCGGCCTAGCGGGATCCGGGTTCTCCTACAATGAGCAGTTCTTC. Amino acid sequence: CASSGLAGSGFSYNEQFF. The full variable domain, in which reference TRBV5-5 and TRBJ2-1 provide the parts outside the CDR3, is DAGVTQSPTHLIKTRGQQVTLRCSPISGHKSVSWYQQVLGQGPQFIFQYYEKEERGRGNFPDRFSARQFPNYSSELNVNALLLGDSALYLCASSGLAGSGFSYNEQFFGPGTRLTVL.

The gene calls are TRBV5-1 and TRBJ2-2; D may match TRBD1 or TRBD2 (5 bases each). V shed 4 bases and J shed 6 bases, with 19 bases lying between them. Germline loops: CDR1 SGHRS, CDR2 YFSETQ. This CDR3 region has 16 residues. CDR3 DNA sequence: TGCGCCAGCAGCGGATCCGGGACGGCTAACCCCGGGGAGCTGTTTTTT. Residues: CASSGSGTANPGELFF.

The chain recombines TRBV28 with TRBJ2-7; D is unresolved. Trimming removed 2 bases at V and 0 bases at J, with 11 bases between. The CDR3 has 15 residues. Germline lookup yields CDR1 MDHEN and CDR2 SYDVKM. CDR3 protein: CASSLVGGSSYEQYF. The CDR3 DNA reads TGTGCCAGCAGTTTAGTGGGCGGAAGCTCCTACGAGCAGTACTTC.

The chain joins TRBV5-4 to TRBJ2-7; tentatively, D is TRBD2 (6 bases). V lost 4 bases, J lost 1 base, and 12 bases lay in between. This CDR3 has 14 amino acids. Per germline, CDR1 SGHNT and CDR2 YYREEE (reference sequence). For the CDR3, the DNA is TGTGCCAGCAGCCCCGGGGGTCGGTCCTACGAGCAGTACTTC. Translated, it gives CASSPGGRSYEQYF.

This rearrangement joins TRBV5-1 to TRBJ2-1; a weak D match, TRBD1 (5 bases). There are 15 residues in the CDR3. Trimming removed 4 bases at V and 2 bases at J, with 13 bases between. The V gene's germline CDR1 is SGHRS and CDR2 YFSETQ. CDR3: CASSQLQGPYNEQFF. The CDR3 nucleotides read TGCGCCAGCAGCCAACTGCAGGGCCCCTACAATGAGCAGTTCTTC.

The J gene is TRBJ1-3, the V gene TRBV11-2; D is possibly TRBD1 (5 bases). The V end lost 8 bases, the J end lost 0 bases, and 14 bases lay between the germline ends. Germline V gives CDR1 SGHAT, CDR2 FQNNGV. This CDR3 comprises 15 residues. Written as DNA, the CDR3 is TGTGCCAGCCGCAGGGTAGTCGGCTCTGGAAACACCATATATTTT. Translating it yields CASRRVVGSGNTIYF.

The CDR3 sequence: CASSDRGRGETQYF. The CDR3 DNA reads as TGCGCCAGCAGCGACAGGGGGCGAGGAGAGACCCAGTACTTC. V and J are TRBV5-1 and TRBJ2-5; 10 bases align to TRBD1. The V segment lost 4 bases and the J segment 4 bases; nucleotides outside the gene matches: 4. This CDR3 has 14 amino acids. Germline V gene lookup returns CDR1 SGHRS and CDR2 YFSETQ.

This chain connects TRBV5-1 to TRBJ2-7, with TRBD2 matching 11 bases. In germline, CDR1 is SGHRS, CDR2 YFSETQ. The V gene end was trimmed by 4 bases and the J gene end by 4 bases; junction bases not matched to a gene: 7. The CDR3 spans 15 residues. CDR3: CASSVLTSGIYEQYF. The CDR3 nucleotides read TGCGCCAGCAGCGTGCTGACTAGCGGGATTTACGAGCAGTACTTC.

This chain joins TRBV19 and TRBJ2-7; either TRBD1 or TRBD2 may supply D (5 bases each). The CDR3 is made up of 15 amino acids. Trimming pared 1 base from V and 3 bases from J, leaving 13 bases between. Germline V gives CDR1 LNHDA, CDR2 SQIVND (reference sequence). The CDR3 loop is CASSIAGARGYEQYF. The CDR3, as DNA: TGTGCCAGTAGTATAGCCGGGGCCAGAGGCTACGAGCAGTACTTC.

This chain connects TRBV5-1 to TRBJ2-7, with TRBD1 matching 7 bases. Trimming at V came to 4 bases and at J to 2 bases, leaving 12 bases not matched to a gene. Germline V CDR1 and CDR2: SGHRS, YFSETQ. The CDR3 has 16 amino acids. The CDR3 is CASSRRQGIIPYEQYF. The CDR3 coding sequence is TGCGCCAGCAGCAGAAGACAGGGAATTATCCCCTACGAGCAGTACTTC.

This clone came up once. The V gene is TRBV10-3, the J gene TRBJ2-1; D unclear. The CDR3 contains 14 residues. In germline, CDR1 is ENHRY, CDR2 SYGVKD. Deletions cut 4 bases from V and 7 bases from J, with 14 bases between. CDR3 nucleotide sequence: TGTGCCATCAGTGTAGGGCAGACCCCAAATGAGCAGTTCTTC. Protein: CAISVGQTPNEQFF.

The J gene is TRBJ1-5, the V gene TRBV6-1; weak D call: TRBD1 (6 bases). The germline gives CDR1 MNHNS, CDR2 SASEGT. V gave up 7 bases and J gave up 6 bases, with 19 bases separating them. The CDR3 runs to 15 residues. The CDR3 loop reads CASTLEGGGPQPQHF. The CDR3 region has the DNA TGTGCCAGCACCTTAGAAGGCGGGGGGCCTCAGCCCCAGCATTTT.

The CDR3 sequence: CASSSLGGKGSPLHF. In nucleotides, the CDR3 is TGCGCCAGCAGCTCCCTTGGAGGGAAGGGCTCACCCCTCCACTTT. The genes are TRBV5-1 and TRBJ1-6; D unresolved. The CDR3 covers 15 residues. Germline V gene data show CDR1 as SGHRS and CDR2 as YFSETQ. The ends were cut back, 3 bases at V and 10 bases at J, with 17 bases in the middle.

This clone has just a few counts. Other nucleotide sequences in the sample specify the same CDR3. The chain couples TRBV18 to TRBJ1-5; possible D gene TRBD1, 5 bases. The V and J ends lost 3 bases and 2 bases respectively, with 8 bases between them. CDR3 length: 14 residues. CDR1 and CDR2 from the germline V gene are KGHSH and LQKENI. The CDR3 bases are TGTGCCAGCTCACCGGGGACCCGCAATCAGCCCCAGCATTTT. Encoded protein: CASSPGTRNQPQHF.

The chain employs TRBV7-9 and TRBJ1-1, with a tentative D call TRBD1 (5 bases). Trimming pared 2 bases from V and 7 bases from J, leaving 26 bases between. The CDR3 extends over 18 amino acids. CDR1 and CDR2 from the germline V gene are SEHNR and FQNEAQ (reference sequence). CDR3 protein: CASSLRLSPGGEVLEAFF. The CDR3 nucleotides read TGTGCCAGCAGCTTACGGCTGTCTCCGGGGGGGGAGGTTCTTGAAGCTTTCTTT.

This clone was seen only once. CDR3 sequence: CASSERGGGGVREQYF. The CDR3, as DNA: TGTGCCAGCAGTGAGCGTGGGGGCGGGGGAGTCCGCGAGCAGTACTTC. The rearrangement joins TRBV6-1 to TRBJ2-7; D is possibly TRBD2 (7 bases). Germline assignment: CDR1 MNHNS and CDR2 SASEGT. The CDR3 sequence is 16 residues long. Trimming removed 3 bases from V and 6 bases from J, with 21 bases in between.

J is TRBJ2-3 and V is TRBV28; TRBD2 matches 7 bases. J lost 1 base, V lost 6 bases, and 7 bases had no gene match. The CDR3 spans 15 residues. The germline V gene encodes CDR1 MDHEN and CDR2 SYDVKM. The CDR3 DNA sequence: TGTGCCAGCAGGCCCCTGGGGGGGGGCACAGATACGCAGTATTTT. This translates into CASRPLGGGTDTQYF.

The CDR3 here is CASRGSGRAANEQYF. CDR3 in DNA: TGTGCCAGCAGAGGGTCCGGACGCGCCGCCAACGAGCAGTACTTC. The genes are TRBV2 and TRBJ2-7; unclear D gene. CDR3 length: 15 amino acids. V was cut by 6 bases and J by 5 bases, with 20 bases left in between. Germline CDR1 SNHLY, CDR2 FYNNEI.

V gene TRBV10-3 combines with J gene TRBJ2-7; TRBD1 matches 8 bases. This CDR3 comprises 14 residues. Germline-derived CDR1 and CDR2 are ENHRY and SYGVKD. The ends lost 8 bases at V and 0 bases at J; junction bases unmatched: 6. The CDR3 DNA reads as TGTGCCATCGGCCGACAGGGGCCCTCCTACGAGCAGTACTTC. Residues: CAIGRQGPSYEQYF.

The rearrangement joins TRBV11-2 to TRBJ2-1; the D gene is possibly TRBD2 (6 bases). This CDR3 is 14 amino acids long. V lost 5 bases, J lost 3 bases, and 11 bases lay in between. The V gene's germline CDR1 is SGHAT and CDR2 FQNNGV. The CDR3 loop reads CASSPPGDYNEQFF. The CDR3 DNA sequence: TGTGCCAGCAGCCCCCCGGGGGACTACAATGAGCAGTTCTTC.

The chain couples TRBV5-8 to TRBJ2-7; D is unclear. CDR1 is SGHTS, CDR2 YDEGEE, per germline. There are 15 residues in the CDR3. Trimming removed 5 bases from V and 3 bases from J, with 18 bases in between. Here the CDR3 reads CASRNILGLDYEQYF. Written as DNA, the CDR3 is TGTGCCAGCAGGAATATTTTGGGTCTTGACTACGAGCAGTACTTC.